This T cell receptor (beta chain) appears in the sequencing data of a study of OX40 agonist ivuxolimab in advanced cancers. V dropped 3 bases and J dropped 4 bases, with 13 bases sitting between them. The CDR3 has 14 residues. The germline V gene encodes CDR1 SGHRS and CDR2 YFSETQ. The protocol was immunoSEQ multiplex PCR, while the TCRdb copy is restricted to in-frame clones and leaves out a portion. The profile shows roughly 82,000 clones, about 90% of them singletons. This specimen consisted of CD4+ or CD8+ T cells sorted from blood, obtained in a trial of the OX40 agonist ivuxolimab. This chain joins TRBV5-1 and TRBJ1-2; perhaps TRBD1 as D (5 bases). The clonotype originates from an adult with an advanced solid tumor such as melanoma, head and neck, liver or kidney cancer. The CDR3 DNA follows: TGCGCCAGCAGCTCGCTGACAGACTCCTATGGCTACACCTTC. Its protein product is CASSSLTDSYGYTF.